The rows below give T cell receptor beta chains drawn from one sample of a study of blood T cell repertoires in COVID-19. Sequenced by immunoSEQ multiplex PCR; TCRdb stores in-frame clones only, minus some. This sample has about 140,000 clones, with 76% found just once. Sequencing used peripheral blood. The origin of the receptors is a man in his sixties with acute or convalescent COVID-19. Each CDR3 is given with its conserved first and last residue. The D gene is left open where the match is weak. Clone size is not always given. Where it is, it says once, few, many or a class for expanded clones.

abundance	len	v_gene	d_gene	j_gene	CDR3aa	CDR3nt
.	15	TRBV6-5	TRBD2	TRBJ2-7	CASSAFSGGSYEQYF	TGTGCCAGCAGCGCTTTTAGCGGGGGTTCCTACGAGCAGTACTTC
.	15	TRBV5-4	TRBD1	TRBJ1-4	CASSNRQGAYEKLFF	TGTGCCAGCAGCAATCGACAGGGGGCTTATGAAAAACTGTTTTTT
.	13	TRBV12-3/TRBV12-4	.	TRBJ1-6	CASSLMRDSPLHF	TGTGCCAGCAGTTTAATGCGGGATTCACCCCTCCACTTT
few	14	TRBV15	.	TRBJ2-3	CATSRDEGADTQYF	TGTGCCACCAGCAGAGATGAGGGGGCAGATACGCAGTATTTT
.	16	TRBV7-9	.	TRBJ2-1	CASSFPAGGTYNEQFF	TGTGCCAGCAGCTTCCCTGCGGGCGGTACTTACAATGAGCAGTTCTTC
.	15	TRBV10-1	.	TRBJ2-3	CASSEGQISTDTQYF	TGCGCCAGCAGTGAGGGGCAGATTAGCACAGATACGCAGTATTTT
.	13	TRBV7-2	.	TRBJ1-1	CASSLGVRAEAFF	TGTGCCAGCAGCTTAGGTGTCCGAGCTGAAGCTTTCTTT
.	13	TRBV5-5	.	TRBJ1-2	CASSLRTDYGYTF	TGTGCCAGCAGCCTTCGGACAGACTATGGCTACACCTTC
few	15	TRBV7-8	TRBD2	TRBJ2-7	CASSLLAGGGYEQYF	TGTGCCAGCAGCTTACTAGCGGGAGGAGGGTACGAGCAGTACTTC
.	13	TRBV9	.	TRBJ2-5	CASSPPGVETQYF	TGTGCCAGCAGCCCCCCGGGGGTTGAGACCCAGTACTTC
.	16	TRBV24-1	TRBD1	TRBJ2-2	CATSDPGQGWTGELFF	TGTGCCACCAGTGACCCGGGACAGGGGTGGACCGGGGAGCTGTTTTTT
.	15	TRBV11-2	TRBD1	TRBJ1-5	CASSRDRGPNQPQHF	TGTGCCAGCAGCCGTGACAGGGGGCCAAATCAGCCCCAGCATTTT
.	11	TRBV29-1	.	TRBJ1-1	CSVGGWTEAFF	TGCAGCGTTGGGGGCTGGACTGAAGCTTTCTTT
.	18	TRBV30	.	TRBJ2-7	CAWIPKGTLTSSSYEQYF	TGTGCCTGGATTCCGAAAGGGACACTCACCTCAAGCTCCTACGAGCAGTACTTC
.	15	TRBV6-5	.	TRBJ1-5	CASSYSGRAGQPQHF	TGTGCCAGCAGTTACTCGGGGAGGGCGGGTCAGCCCCAGCATTTT
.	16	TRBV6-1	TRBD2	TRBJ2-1	CASSEATSGRAGGQFF	TGTGCCAGCAGTGAAGCTACTAGCGGGAGGGCCGGGGGGCAGTTCTTC
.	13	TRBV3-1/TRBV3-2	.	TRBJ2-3	CASSQGVSDTQYF	TGTGCCAGCAGCCAAGGAGTATCTGATACGCAGTATTTT
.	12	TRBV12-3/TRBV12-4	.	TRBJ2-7	CASRASVDEQYF	TGTGCCAGCAGGGCTAGCGTCGACGAGCAGTACTTC
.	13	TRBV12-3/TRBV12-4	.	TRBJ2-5	CASRGGHQETQYF	TGTGCCAGCAGAGGGGGACACCAAGAGACCCAGTACTTC
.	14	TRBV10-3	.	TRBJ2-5	CAINRGQGQETQYF	TGTGCCATCAATCGGGGCCAGGGGCAAGAGACCCAGTACTTC
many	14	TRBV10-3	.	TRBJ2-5	CAIGGTGAQETQYF	TGTGCCATCGGAGGCACGGGTGCCCAAGAGACCCAGTACTTC
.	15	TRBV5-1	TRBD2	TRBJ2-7	CASSLSQASGREQYF	TGCGCCAGCAGCTTGTCCCAGGCTAGCGGGAGGGAGCAGTACTTC
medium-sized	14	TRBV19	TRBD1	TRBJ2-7	CASMRTGVSYEQYF	TGTGCCAGTATGAGGACAGGGGTATCCTACGAGCAGTACTTC